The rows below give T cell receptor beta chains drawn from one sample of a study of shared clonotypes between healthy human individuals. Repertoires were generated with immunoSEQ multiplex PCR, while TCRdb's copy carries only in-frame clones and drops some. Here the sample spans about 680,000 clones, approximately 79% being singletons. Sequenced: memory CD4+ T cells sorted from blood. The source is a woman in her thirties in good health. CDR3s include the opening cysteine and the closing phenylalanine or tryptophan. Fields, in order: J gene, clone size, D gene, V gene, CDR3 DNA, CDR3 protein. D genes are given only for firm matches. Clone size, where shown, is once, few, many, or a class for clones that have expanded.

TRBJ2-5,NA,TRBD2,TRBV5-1,TGCGCCAGCAGAAACAGCGGGAGGAGGACCCAGTACTTC,CASRNSGRRTQYF
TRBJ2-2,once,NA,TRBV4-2,TGTGCCAGCAGCCAAGGGGTAGGGGGCACCGGGGAGCTGTTTTTT,CASSQGVGGTGELFF
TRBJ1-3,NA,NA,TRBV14,TGTGCCAGCAGCCAAGATTTGCGGGCCGGTGGAAACACCATATATTTT,CASSQDLRAGGNTIYF
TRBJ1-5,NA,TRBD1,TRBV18,TGTGCCAGCTCACCATTTGGGACAGGGGGACAGCCCCAGCATTTT,CASSPFGTGGQPQHF
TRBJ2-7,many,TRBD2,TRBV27,TGTGCCAGCAGTCAGGGACTAGCGGGATTCGGCTACGAGCAGTACTTC,CASSQGLAGFGYEQYF
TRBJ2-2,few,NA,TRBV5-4,TGTGCCAGCAGCTTGGCACGGGGCCGGGAGCTGTTTTTT,CASSLARGRELFF
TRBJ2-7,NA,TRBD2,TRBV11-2,TGTGCCAGCAGCTTGGGACTAGCGGGAGGGAGTGAGCAGTACTTC,CASSLGLAGGSEQYF
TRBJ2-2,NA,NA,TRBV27,TGTGCCAGCAAAAAGATCAGGGGAAACACCGGGGAGCTGTTTTTT,CASKKIRGNTGELFF
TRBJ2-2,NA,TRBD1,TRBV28,TGTGCCAGTAGGACAGGGGTCGACACCGGGGAGCTGTTTTTT,CASRTGVDTGELFF
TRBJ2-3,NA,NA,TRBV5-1,TGCGCCAGCAGATCTGGGAATAGCGACATCACAGATACGCAGTATTTT,CASRSGNSDITDTQYF
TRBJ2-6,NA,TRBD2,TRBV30,TGTGCTTCGACCCGGGGGGGCCCCGGGGCCAACGTCCTGACTTTC,CASTRGGPGANVLTF
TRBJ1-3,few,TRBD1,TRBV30,TGTGCCTGGGGGACAGGGGGCGCGGACACCATATATTTT,CAWGTGGADTIYF
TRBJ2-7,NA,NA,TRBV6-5,TGTGCCAGCAGAAACGCCCCTTACGAGCAGTACTTC,CASRNAPYEQYF
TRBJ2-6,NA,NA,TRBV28,TGTGCCAGCAGTTTAAGTTCTTCTGGGGCCAACGTCCTGACTTTC,CASSLSSSGANVLTF
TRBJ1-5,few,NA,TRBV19,TGTGCCAGTAGTATCCGAGGGAAGAATCAGCCCCAGCATTTT,CASSIRGKNQPQHF
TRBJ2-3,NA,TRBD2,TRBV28,TGTGCCAGCAGTCTCACACCGGGACTAGCGGGAGGAGATACGCAGTATTTT,CASSLTPGLAGGDTQYF
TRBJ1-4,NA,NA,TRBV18,TGTGCCAGCTCATTCCGCACGGCAACTAATGAAAAACTGTTTTTT,CASSFRTATNEKLFF
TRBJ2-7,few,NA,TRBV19,TGTGCCAGTAGTGCCGGACAGACGGTGCTTGACGAGCAGTACTTC,CASSAGQTVLDEQYF
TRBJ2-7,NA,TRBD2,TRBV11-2,TGTGCCAGCACCGATACCCTGGGACTAGCGGACTCCTACGAGCAGTACTTC,CASTDTLGLADSYEQYF
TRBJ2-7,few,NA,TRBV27,TGTGCCAGCAGGGAGCAGTACTTC,CASREQYF
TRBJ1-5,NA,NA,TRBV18,TGTGCCAGCTCACCAGAGCGGACTGGGAATCAGCCCCAGCATTTT,CASSPERTGNQPQHF
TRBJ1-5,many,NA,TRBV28,TGTGCCAGCAGTTTTGGAATTAATCAGCCCCAGCATTTT,CASSFGINQPQHF
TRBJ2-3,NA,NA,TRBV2,TGTGCCAGCCTTCTACAGGGCAGCACAGATACGCAGTATTTT,CASLLQGSTDTQYF
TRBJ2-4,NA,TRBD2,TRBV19,TGTGCCAGTAGTATAGAAGGCGGGAGGGGGGCTAACATTCAGTACTTC,CASSIEGGRGANIQYF
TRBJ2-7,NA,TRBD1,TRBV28,TGTGCCAGCAGAGGCGGGACAGGGTTGGGGTACGAGCAGTACTTC,CASRGGTGLGYEQYF
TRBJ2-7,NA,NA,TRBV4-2,TGTGCCAGCAGCCAAGGACTGGTAATCTCCTACGAGCAGTACTTC,CASSQGLVISYEQYF
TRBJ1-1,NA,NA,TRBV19,TGTGCCAGTAGACAGGGACCTTCGAACACTGAAGCTTTCTTT,CASRQGPSNTEAFF
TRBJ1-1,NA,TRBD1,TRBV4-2,TGTGCCAGCAGCCAAGAGGGACAGCCAAACACTGAAGCTTTCTTT,CASSQEGQPNTEAFF
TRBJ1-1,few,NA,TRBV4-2,TGTGCCAGCAGCTTGTTCCCGGGTAACACTGAAGCTTTCTTT,CASSLFPGNTEAFF
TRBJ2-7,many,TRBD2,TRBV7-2,TGTGCCAGCAGAGTTCAGCGGGACTCCTACGAGCAGTACTTC,CASRVQRDSYEQYF
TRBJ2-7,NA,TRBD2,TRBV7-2,TGTGCCAGCAGCTTAGTGGCGGGAGCAGAAGAGCAGTACTTC,CASSLVAGAEEQYF
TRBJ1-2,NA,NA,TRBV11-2,TGTGCCAGCAGCTTAGATCGTACAAGTAATGGCTACACCTTC,CASSLDRTSNGYTF